Below are 5 T cell receptor beta chains sequenced from a single sample in a study of blood T cell repertoires in COVID-19 (dated by TCRdb to about 2020). The library relied on the immunoSEQ multiplex PCR assay. Drawn from immuneACCESS, this table holds only the in-frame rearrangements with V and J called that TCRdb kept. Clones are partly lost; checked studies trace under half to an unresolved V gene and leave the rest unexplained. The sample data list about 190,000 clones, and roughly 80% of these were observed just once. The ten largest clonotypes hold 17% of the sample. Sequenced material: peripheral blood. These receptors all stem from a man between 60 and 70 years old with active or convalescent COVID-19.

This chain joins TRBV28 and TRBJ1-5; possibly TRBD1 for D (5 bases). Trimming took off 1 base at V and 6 bases at J, with 10 bases between the two ends. Germline lookup yields CDR1 MDHEN and CDR2 SYDVKM. This CDR3 has 14 residues. Here the CDR3 DNA reads TGTGCCAGCAGTTTATCGGGCAGGGTTCAGCCCCAGCATTTT. It yields the protein CASSLSGRVQPQHF.

This chain links TRBV28 with TRBJ2-7; a possible D gene is TRBD2 (6 bases). V lost 5 bases and J 3 bases, leaving 8 bases between the germline ends. This CDR3 comprises 12 residues. CDR1 is MDHEN, CDR2 SYDVKM, per germline. CDR3 nucleotide sequence: TGTGCCAGCAGTCTCGGGGGCTACGAGCAGTACTTC. Amino acid sequence: CASSLGGYEQYF.

The chain has TRBV5-1 and TRBJ2-5; D is unclear. CDR1 is SGHRS and CDR2 is YFSETQ in the germline V gene. The CDR3 has 12 residues. V was pared by 1 base and J by 5 bases, with 6 bases between. CDR3 DNA: TGCGCCAGCAGCTTGATGCGCGAGACCCAGTACTTC. Protein sequence: CASSLMRETQYF. The complete variable domain, with remaining parts taken from reference TRBV5-1 and TRBJ2-5, reads KAGVTQTPRYLIKTRGQQVTLSCSPISGHRSVSWYQQTPGQGLQFLFEYFSETQRNKGNFPGRFSGRQFSNSRSEMNVSTLELGDSALYLCASSLMRETQYFGPGTRLLVL.

The J gene is TRBJ1-1, the V gene TRBV18; D is undetermined. There are 13 residues in the CDR3. Trimming left V 6 bases short and J 7 bases short, with 15 bases between. Germline assignment: CDR1 KGHSH and CDR2 LQKENI. The CDR3 coding sequence is TGTGCCAGCTCTCCCCTAGGAGGGTTTGAAGCTTTCTTT. It is translated as CASSPLGGFEAFF.

Remarks on this clone: The sample holds other DNA sequences that translate to the same CDR3. This chain links TRBV9 with TRBJ1-5, with 10 bases fitting TRBD1. Germline loops: CDR1 SGDLS, CDR2 YYNGEE. J was trimmed by 5 bases and V by 2 bases; bases with no gene match: 1. The CDR3 runs to 14 residues. The CDR3 here is CASSVGTGDQPQHF. CDR3 DNA sequence: TGTGCCAGCAGCGTCGGGACAGGGGATCAGCCCCAGCATTTT.